This T cell receptor (beta chain) was profiled in a study of T cells in Graves' hyperthyroidism and ophthalmopathy. The CDR3 runs 16 residues. The V gene's germline CDR1 is MNHEY and CDR2 SVGAGI. The ends lost 0 bases at V and 4 bases at J; junction bases unmatched: 5. RNA transcripts gave rise to amplified TCR beta CDR3 regions. Researchers ran a first-round RT-PCR on the TCR CDR3 using the HTBI primer set. TCRdb ran MiXCR on the multiplex PCR reads and lists one entry per CDR3 protein. This table has 200,000 to 250,000 distinct CDR3 sequences, approximately 25% appearing once. The cohort's ophthalmopathy patients, a group with duration under 3 months, had a Clinical Activity Score of at least 3 and a NOSPECS grade of at least 4. Patients were excluded because of uncontrolled infection, other autoimmune disease, pregnancy or lactation.

The TCR comes from a woman between 40 and 55 years old with Graves' ophthalmopathy. This rearrangement joins TRBV6-5 to TRBJ1-1, with 10 positions matching TRBD1. The sample was blood. In DNA, the CDR3 is TGTGCCAGCAGTTACTCTTATCGGACAGGGGGCACTGAAGCTTTCTTT. Protein sequence: CASSYSYRTGGTEAFF.